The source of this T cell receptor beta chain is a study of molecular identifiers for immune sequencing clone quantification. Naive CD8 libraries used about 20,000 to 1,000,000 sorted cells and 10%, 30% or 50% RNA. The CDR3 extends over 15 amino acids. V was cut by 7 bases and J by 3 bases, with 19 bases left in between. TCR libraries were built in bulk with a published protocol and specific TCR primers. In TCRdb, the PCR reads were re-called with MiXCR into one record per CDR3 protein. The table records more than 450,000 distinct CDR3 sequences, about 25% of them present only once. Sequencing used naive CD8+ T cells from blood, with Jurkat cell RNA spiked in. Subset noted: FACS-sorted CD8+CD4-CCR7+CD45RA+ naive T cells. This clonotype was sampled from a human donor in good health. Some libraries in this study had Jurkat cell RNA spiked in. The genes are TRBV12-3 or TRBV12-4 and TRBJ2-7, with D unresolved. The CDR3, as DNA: TGTGCCAGCAAGGAAGAGCGCCGGCCGGGCTACGAGCAGTACTTC. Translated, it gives CASKEERRPGYEQYF.